The subject of this entry is one TCR beta chain. Antigen: not known. The time point was: pre-treatment baseline. The data originate from a study of blood T cell dynamics during melanoma immunotherapy. TCRdb keeps only in-frame clones here, not all; method: immunoSEQ multiplex PCR. The data show around 10,000 clones, less than 90% seen once. Study-wide results and caveats: Disease-control patients' PBMC repertoires became either more clonal or more diverse at W3.

The V and J ends lost 3 bases and 5 bases respectively, with 11 bases between them. This CDR3 spans 14 amino acids. Germline V gene sequence: CDR1 SGHAT, CDR2 FQNNGV. The clonotype comes from a human donor with melanoma. Sequenced here: blood, sampled from a patient treated with checkpoint blockade. V is TRBV11-2 and J is TRBJ2-1, with D perhaps matching TRBD1 or TRBD2 (6 bases each). This chain's CDR3 is CASSLGGGHNEQFF. Here the CDR3 DNA reads TGTGCCAGCAGCTTGGGGGGCGGTCACAATGAGCAGTTCTTC. The full variable domain, its missing parts supplied by reference TRBV11-2 and TRBJ2-1, is EAGVAQSPRYKIIEKRQSVAFWCNPISGHATLYWYQQILGQGPKLLIQFQNNGVVDDSQLPKDRFSAERLKGVDSTLKIQPAKLEDSAVYLCASSLGGGHNEQFFGPGTRLTVL.